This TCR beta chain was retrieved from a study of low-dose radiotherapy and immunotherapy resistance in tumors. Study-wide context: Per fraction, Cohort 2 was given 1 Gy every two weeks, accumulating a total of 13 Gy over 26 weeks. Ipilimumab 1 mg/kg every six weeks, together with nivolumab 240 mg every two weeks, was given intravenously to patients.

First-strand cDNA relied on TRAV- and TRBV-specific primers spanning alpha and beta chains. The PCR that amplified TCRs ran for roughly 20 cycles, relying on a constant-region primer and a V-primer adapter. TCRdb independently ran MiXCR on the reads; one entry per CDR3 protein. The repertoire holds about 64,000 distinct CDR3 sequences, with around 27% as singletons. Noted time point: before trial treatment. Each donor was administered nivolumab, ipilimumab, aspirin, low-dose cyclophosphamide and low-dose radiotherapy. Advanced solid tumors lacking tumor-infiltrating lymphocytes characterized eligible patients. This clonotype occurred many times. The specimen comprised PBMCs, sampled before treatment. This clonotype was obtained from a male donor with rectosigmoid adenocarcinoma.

In DNA form, the CDR3 reads TGTGCCATTACTCTCGGAGGGGGGCGCACAGATACGCAGTATTTT. As protein: CAITLGGGRTDTQYF. V and J are TRBV2 and TRBJ2-3, with D perhaps given as TRBD1 or TRBD2 (6 bases each). Germline loops: CDR1 SNHLY, CDR2 FYNNEI. The CDR3 runs 15 residues. The V end was cut by 10 bases, the J end by 1 base, with 18 bases between. The full variable domain, completed using reference TRBV2 and TRBJ2-3, is EPEVTQTPSHQVTQMGQEVILRCVPISNHLYFYWYRQILGQKVEFLVSFYNNEISEKSEIFDDQFSVERPDGSNFTLKIRSTKLEDSAMYFCAITLGGGRTDTQYFGPGTRLTVL.